A selection of T cell receptor beta chains follows, all from one sample in a study of blood T cell repertoires in COVID-19. Assay: immunoSEQ multiplex PCR; the TCRdb copy retains only in-frame clones and omits some. The table has over 100,000 clones, roughly three quarters seen once. Sequenced: peripheral blood. These receptors all stem from a woman aged 65 to 85 with acute or convalescent COVID-19. Both conserved end residues are part of each CDR3. The D gene is left open where the match is weak. Some rows have no size entry. The others give once, few or many, or a class for an expanded clone.

len	abundance	v_gene	d_gene	j_gene	CDR3aa	CDR3nt
13	-	TRBV5-5	TRBD1	TRBJ2-7	CAGHGQASYEQYF	TGTGCAGGGCATGGACAGGCAAGCTACGAGCAGTACTTC
14	-	TRBV6-5	-	TRBJ2-3	CASNPTGVGDTQYF	TGTGCCAGCAATCCGACGGGGGTGGGTGATACGCAGTATTTT
14	-	TRBV19	-	TRBJ2-7	CASRRTGYGYEQYF	TGTGCCAGTAGGCGGACTGGGTACGGCTACGAGCAGTACTTC
13	-	TRBV27	TRBD1	TRBJ1-1	CASSFGTGVEAFF	TGTGCCAGCAGTTTCGGGACAGGGGTTGAAGCTTTCTTT
18	few	TRBV12-5	-	TRBJ2-3	CASGLVWSGSLGTDTQYF	TGTGCTAGTGGTTTGGTATGGAGCGGAAGTCTCGGCACAGATACGCAGTATTTT
14	-	TRBV6-5	TRBD2	TRBJ2-1	CASSRTSGADEQFF	TGTGCCAGCAGTAGGACTAGCGGGGCGGATGAGCAGTTCTTC
14	-	TRBV28	-	TRBJ1-1	CASTPELQNTEAFF	TGTGCCAGCACCCCCGAGCTGCAGAACACTGAAGCTTTCTTT
16	-	TRBV29-1	TRBD2	TRBJ2-3	CSARSPLAGSTDTQYF	TGCAGCGCCCGTTCACCACTAGCGGGAAGCACAGATACGCAGTATTTT
15	-	TRBV7-9	TRBD1	TRBJ1-1	CASSSTTGVDTEAFF	TGTGCCAGCAGCTCTACGACAGGGGTTGATACTGAAGCTTTCTTT
15	-	TRBV23-1	-	TRBJ2-1	CASSLLWSSYNEQFF	TGCGCCAGCAGTCTCCTGTGGAGCTCCTACAATGAGCAGTTCTTC
13	once	TRBV19	-	TRBJ2-5	CASSTQSQETQYF	TGTGCCAGTAGTACTCAGTCTCAAGAGACCCAGTACTTC
15	-	TRBV2	TRBD1	TRBJ2-1	CASSVRGLLSHEQFF	TGTGCCAGCAGTGTTAGGGGGCTTTTATCCCATGAGCAGTTCTTC
14	few	TRBV9	TRBD1	TRBJ1-2	CASSVDRGQGGYTF	TGTGCCAGCAGCGTAGATAGGGGGCAGGGCGGCTACACCTTC
11	-	TRBV28	TRBD1	TRBJ2-1	CASSKDRGQVF	TGTGCCAGCAGTAAGGACAGGGGGCAGGTCTTC
12	-	TRBV24-1	-	TRBJ1-5	CERPQGNQPQHF	TGTGAGAGGCCCCAGGGGAATCAGCCCCAGCATTTT
13	-	TRBV27	-	TRBJ1-4	CASSQGFHEKLFF	TGTGCCAGCAGTCAGGGGTTCCATGAAAAACTGTTTTTT
18	once	TRBV4-1	-	TRBJ2-1	CASSQVRGRGLRHNEQFF	TGCGCCAGCAGCCAAGTAAGAGGGCGGGGACTGAGGCACAATGAGCAGTTCTTC
14	-	TRBV7-2	TRBD2	TRBJ2-2	CASRGGSNTGELFF	TGTGCCAGCCGGGGGGGTTCGAACACCGGGGAGCTGTTTTTT
15	once	TRBV27	-	TRBJ2-7	CASSLRAEVAYEQYF	TGTGCCAGCAGTTTGCGGGCGGAAGTAGCCTACGAGCAGTACTTC
15	few	TRBV7-9	-	TRBJ2-2	CASSIQVLGTGELFF	TGTGCCAGCAGCATACAGGTTCTCGGAACCGGGGAGCTGTTTTTT
13	-	TRBV19	-	TRBJ2-3	CASSIRDRPKQYF	TGTGCCAGTAGTATTAGAGACAGGCCGAAGCAGTATTTT
12	once	TRBV6-5	-	TRBJ2-1	CASSYSRNEQFF	TGTGCCAGCAGTTACTCGCGTAATGAGCAGTTCTTC
15	-	TRBV4-3	TRBD1	TRBJ1-2	CASSQDLGQGLGYTF	TGCGCCAGCAGCCAAGATTTGGGACAGGGGCTTGGCTACACCTTC
14	-	TRBV6-2/TRBV6-3	-	TRBJ1-2	CASSYSTDLYGYTF	TGTGCCAGCAGTTACTCGACAGACCTTTATGGCTACACCTTC